What follows are 26 T cell receptor beta chains derived from one specimen sequenced in a study of Ad26.COV2.S vaccination and SARS-CoV-2 variants. The repertoire was sequenced with immunoSEQ multiplex PCR; TCRdb's copy has only in-frame clones and lacks some. The table has 350,000 to 500,000 clones, approximately 90% seen once. Documented treatment: 15 to 20 received Ad26.COV2.S at low or high dose, single or two shots; 5 received placebo; per-sample allocation not given. Repertoires come from day 63 after the first vaccine or placebo injection. Specimen: peripheral blood, collected in a trial of Ad26.COV2.S vaccine versus placebo. The receptors here all came from a person aged 18-65 years who received the Ad26.COV2.S COVID-19 vaccine or a placebo.

The V call is TRBV14, the J call TRBJ2-3; D unresolved. The CDR3 is 13 amino acids. V was cut by 3 bases and J by 4 bases, with 8 bases left in between. Germline CDR1 is SGHDN and CDR2 is FVKESK. CDR3 nucleotide sequence: TGTGCCAGCAGCCAGTCCGCTCCAGATACGCAGTATTTT. Encoded protein: CASSQSAPDTQYF.

V usage is TRBV7-3 and J usage is TRBJ2-3; 13 nucleotides match TRBD2. The CDR3 spans 17 residues. Trimming cost V 5 bases and J 4 bases; bases outside gene matches: 9. Germline V gene lookup returns CDR1 SGHTA and CDR2 FQGTGA. In DNA form, the CDR3 reads TGTGCCAGCAGCCGGCGGACTAGCGGGAGTGACCCAGATACGCAGTATTTT. It translates to CASSRRTSGSDPDTQYF.

The chain recombines TRBV7-9 with TRBJ2-1, with TRBD1 matching 10 bases. Germline-derived CDR1 and CDR2 are SEHNR and FQNEAQ (reference sequence). This CDR3 is 14 amino acids long. J was trimmed by 0 bases and V by 10 bases; bases with no gene match: 3. In nucleotides, the CDR3 is TGTGCCATCCGGACAGGGGGCTCCTACAATGAGCAGTTCTTC. Its protein is CAIRTGGSYNEQFF.

This CDR3 reads CASSQVGRGQETQYF. For the CDR3, the DNA is TGCGCCAGCAGCCAAGTAGGTCGAGGTCAAGAGACCCAGTACTTC. The J gene is TRBJ2-5, the V gene TRBV4-3, with D unresolved. V gave up 1 base and J gave up 2 bases, with 11 bases separating them. The CDR3 has 15 amino acids. Looked up from germline, CDR1 is LGHNA and CDR2 is YSLEER.

The gene calls are TRBV4-1 and TRBJ1-4; TRBD1 matches 7 bases. Trimming removed 5 bases from V and 4 bases from J; junction bases left unmatched: 7. CDR3 size: 15 residues. The V gene's germline CDR1 is MGHRA and CDR2 YSYEKL. The CDR3 spells CASSNLGQLNEKLFF. CDR3 coding DNA: TGCGCCAGCAGCAACCTGGGACAGCTTAATGAAAAACTGTTTTTT.

This clone was counted only a few times. Other DNA sequences in this sample translate to the same CDR3. This chain joins TRBV30 and TRBJ2-7, with no clear D. This CDR3 has 11 residues. In germline, CDR1 is GTSNPN, CDR2 SVGIG (reference sequence). Trimming left V 3 bases short and J 1 base short, with 4 bases between. The CDR3 loop reads CAWSRSYEQYF. CDR3 sequence (DNA): TGTGCCTGGAGCAGATCCTACGAGCAGTACTTC.

The chain uses TRBV7-8 and TRBJ2-3; D gene uncertain. V gave up 2 bases and J gave up 1 base, with 13 bases separating them. This CDR3 comprises 16 residues. From germline, CDR1 is SGHVS and CDR2 FQNEAQ. CDR3 amino acids: CASSLLRSAGTDTQYF. In DNA form, the CDR3 reads TGTGCCAGCAGCTTACTAAGGTCCGCGGGCACAGATACGCAGTATTTT. The full variable domain, completed using reference TRBV7-8 and TRBJ2-3, is GAGVSQSPRYKVAKRGQDVALRCDPISGHVSLFWYQQALGQGPEFLTYFQNEAQLDKSGLPSDRFFAERPEGSVSTLKIQRTQQEDSAVYLCASSLLRSAGTDTQYFGPGTRLTVL.

The rearrangement links TRBV20-1 to TRBJ2-1; a possible D gene is TRBD2 (5 bases). V shed 3 bases and J shed 2 bases, with 8 bases lying between them. The CDR3 spans 13 residues. CDR1 and CDR2 (germline): DFQATT, SNEGSKA (reference sequence). The DNA for the CDR3 is TGCAGTGCTAGTCCACTAGCCTACAATGAGCAGTTCTTC. Amino acids: CSASPLAYNEQFF.

The J gene is TRBJ2-2, the V gene TRBV10-3; D may be TRBD2 (7 bases). Looked up from germline, CDR1 is ENHRY and CDR2 is SYGVKD. The CDR3 extends over 13 amino acids. The ends were cut back, 10 bases at V and 4 bases at J, with 13 bases in the middle. The CDR3 DNA reads as TGTGCCACTCTGGGAGGGGGCACCGGGGAGCTGTTTTTT. Encoded protein: CATLGGGTGELFF.

This rearrangement joins TRBV20-1 to TRBJ1-1, with 7 bases that match TRBD1. The CDR3 runs 10 residues. From germline, CDR1 is DFQATT and CDR2 SNEGSKA (reference sequence). V shed 3 bases, J shed 12 bases, and the junction held 4 bases outside the gene matches. CDR3 in DNA: TGCAGTGCTAGTGACAGGGAAACTTTCTTT. Translated: CSASDRETFF.

Here the CDR3 reads CASSQEVGRTRGYTF. The CDR3 nucleotides are TGCGCCAGCAGCCAAGAAGTGGGACGAACTCGTGGCTACACCTTC. V is TRBV4-3 and J is TRBJ1-2; a weak D match, TRBD1 (5 bases). CDR1 LGHNA and CDR2 YSLEER come from the germline V gene. V dropped 0 bases and J dropped 7 bases, with 15 bases sitting between them. The CDR3 consists of 15 residues.

This clone was seen a few times. V usage is TRBV5-1 and J usage is TRBJ2-3; 9 positions agree with TRBD1. The germline gives CDR1 SGHRS, CDR2 YFSETQ. The CDR3 runs to 17 residues. Trimming took 4 bases from V and 7 from J; bases not matched to a gene: 16. CDR3 coding DNA: TGCGCCAGCAGCCAAAACCCGGCGGGACAGGGTTTGAATACGCAGTATTTT. Translating gives CASSQNPAGQGLNTQYF.

The V gene is TRBV30, the J gene TRBJ2-1; tentatively, D is TRBD1 (6 bases). Trimming took 2 bases from V and 10 from J, leaving 18 bases between them. Germline V gene sequence: CDR1 GTSNPN, CDR2 SVGIG (reference sequence). The length of the CDR3 is 14 residues. CDR3 loop: CAWSQRDTQTEQFF. CDR3 DNA sequence: TGTGCCTGGAGTCAAAGGGACACCCAGACAGAGCAGTTCTTC.

CDR3 DNA sequence: TGTGCCAGCAGTTTATGGGGTACTGACAGGGATAATCAGCCCCAGCATTTT. Protein: CASSLWGTDRDNQPQHF. The chain joins TRBV27 to TRBJ1-5; 7 nucleotides align to TRBD1. The J segment lost 4 bases and the V segment lost 1 base, leaving 10 bases of the junction unmatched. CDR3 length equals 17 residues. Germline assignment: CDR1 MNHEY and CDR2 SMNVEV (reference sequence).

The CDR3 bases are TGTGCCATCAGTGTAGGGCAGGGGAGGTTCTATGAGCAGTTCTTC. Amino acids: CAISVGQGRFYEQFF. The chain uses TRBV10-3 and TRBJ2-1; either TRBD1 or TRBD2 may supply D (6 bases each). Germline CDR1 is ENHRY and CDR2 is SYGVKD. V was trimmed by 4 bases and J by 8 bases, leaving 18 bases between them. This CDR3 is 15 amino acids long.

The rearrangement joins TRBV28 to TRBJ1-1; maybe TRBD1 (6 bases). The CDR3 contains 15 residues. Trimming shortened V by 3 bases and J by 3 bases, and 14 bases separated the two germline ends. CDR1 and CDR2 (germline): MDHEN, SYDVKM. CDR3 amino acids: CASSFLWGRDTEAFF. CDR3 DNA sequence: TGTGCCAGCAGTTTTCTTTGGGGGCGAGACACTGAAGCTTTCTTT.

This chain connects TRBV7-2 to TRBJ1-3, with a weak D call TRBD1 (6 bases). Germline-derived CDR1 and CDR2 are SGHTA and FQGNSA. Trimming stripped 3 bases from V and 3 bases from J, with 12 bases between. The CDR3 runs 15 residues. The CDR3 nucleotides read TGTGCCAGCAGCTTGGTCGGGGGCTTTGGAAACACCATATATTTT. This translates into CASSLVGGFGNTIYF.

The V and J genes are TRBV18 and TRBJ2-1; D is possibly TRBD2 (6 bases). The ends were cut back, 2 bases at V and 6 bases at J, with 14 bases in the middle. Germline values: CDR1 KGHSH, CDR2 LQKENI. The CDR3 is made up of 15 amino acids. The CDR3 is CASSPSSALRNEQFF. CDR3 DNA: TGTGCCAGCTCACCATCTAGCGCTTTGCGCAATGAGCAGTTCTTC.

This rearrangement joins TRBV9 to TRBJ1-2, with 8 bases fitting TRBD1. The CDR3 length is 15 residues. The germline V gene encodes CDR1 SGDLS and CDR2 YYNGEE. J gave up 5 bases and V 4 bases, and 10 bases lay outside the gene matches. As DNA, the CDR3 is TGTGCCAGCAGCCCGGCCGGACAGGGAGGATATGGCTACACCTTC. Encoded protein: CASSPAGQGGYGYTF.

This chain uses TRBV27 with TRBJ2-3; D gene uncertain. The germline V gene encodes CDR1 MNHEY and CDR2 SMNVEV (reference sequence). The CDR3 length is 13 residues. The V end was cut by 5 bases, the J end by 5 bases, with 11 bases between. The CDR3 loop reads CASSMGPLDTQYF. For the CDR3, the DNA is TGTGCCAGCAGTATGGGTCCCTTAGATACGCAGTATTTT.

This chain uses TRBV10-2 with TRBJ1-1; D remains ambiguous. Germline CDR1 is WSHSY and CDR2 is SAAADI. The CDR3 length is 13 residues. V was clipped by 5 bases and J by 3 bases, with 10 bases between them. The CDR3 DNA follows: TGCGCCAGCAGTCCGAGGGTGGACACTGAAGCTTTCTTT. Protein: CASSPRVDTEAFF.

J is TRBJ1-5 and V is TRBV7-9; D possibly corresponds to TRBD1 (5 bases). CDR3 length: 15 amino acids. Trimming left V 3 bases short and J 1 base short, with 10 bases between. Germline V gene lookup returns CDR1 SEHNR and CDR2 FQNEAQ (reference sequence). CDR3 sequence: CASSFWGGSNQPQHF. CDR3 in DNA: TGTGCCAGCAGCTTTTGGGGGGGGAGCAATCAGCCCCAGCATTTT.

V usage is TRBV12-5 and J usage is TRBJ2-1, with D perhaps matching TRBD1 (5 bases). CDR1 and CDR2 (germline): LGHNT, FRNRAP. Between the trimmed V and J ends, which lost 0 bases and 2 bases, there was a span of 11 bases. The CDR3 is made up of 16 amino acids. For the CDR3, the DNA is TGTGCTAGTGGTTTGGTACCAGGGTTCCCCTACAATGAGCAGTTCTTC. This codes for CASGLVPGFPYNEQFF.

DNA of the CDR3: TGTGCCAGCAGCTTACGGACTAGCTATCCCTACAATGAGCAGTTCTTC. Translation: CASSLRTSYPYNEQFF. This chain joins TRBV5-6 and TRBJ2-1, with 8 bases identical to TRBD2. The V and J ends lost 2 bases and 2 bases, in that order; junction bases with no gene match: 6. Germline CDR1 is SGHDT and CDR2 is YYEEEE. This CDR3 region has 16 residues.

The CDR3 spells CASRPLAGGYEQYF. The CDR3, as DNA: TGTGCCAGCAGGCCACTAGCGGGAGGCTACGAGCAGTACTTC. The V call is TRBV2, the J call TRBJ2-7; 12 bases align to TRBD2. This CDR3 region has 14 residues. V was clipped by 6 bases and J by 3 bases; unmatched bases: 3. Per germline, CDR1 SNHLY and CDR2 FYNNEI.

The chain links TRBV3-1 (or the pseudogene TRBV3-2) to TRBJ1-1; D possibly corresponds to TRBD1 (5 bases). The CDR3 has 15 amino acids. V was shortened by 4 bases and J by 4 bases, with 16 bases between the two germline ends. Germline V lookup: CDR1 LGHDT, CDR2 YNNKEL (reference sequence). The CDR3 here is CASSPSKYGATEAFF. CDR3 sequence (DNA): TGTGCCAGCAGCCCATCCAAGTACGGGGCCACTGAAGCTTTCTTT.